Listed below are T cell receptor beta chains from one sample, sequenced in a study of blood T cell repertoires in COVID-19. Sequencing used immunoSEQ multiplex PCR; TCRdb keeps in-frame clones, though not all of them. This table holds a few hundred thousand clones, about 86% found once. Material: peripheral blood. Receptors were obtained from a man between 60 and 75 years old who had recovered from COVID-19. Each CDR3 is given with its conserved first and last residue. The D gene is left open where the match is weak. Expanded clones are given a class, and other clones once, few, many or no size at all.

v_gene	d_gene	abundance	j_gene	CDR3aa	CDR3nt
TRBV7-8	TRBD2	NA	TRBJ2-1	CASSLASLPLDSGSYNEQFF	TGTGCCAGCAGCTTAGCTTCTCTCCCCCTCGATAGCGGGAGTTACAATGAGCAGTTCTTC
TRBV10-1	NA	once	TRBJ1-2	CASSEINSTGCGYTF	TGCGCCAGCAGTGAAATAAACAGTACAGGGTGTGGCTACACCTTC
TRBV29-1	TRBD1	once	TRBJ1-4	CSSLDRGGEKLFF	TGCAGCTCCCTCGACAGGGGAGGTGAAAAACTGTTTTTT
TRBV5-1	NA	NA	TRBJ2-3	CASSIADHTDTQYF	TGCGCCAGCAGCATAGCGGACCACACAGATACGCAGTATTTT
TRBV7-2	TRBD2	once	TRBJ2-3	CASRGGGGGAWADTQYF	TGTGCCAGCAGGGGAGGTGGCGGGGGGGCCTGGGCAGATACGCAGTATTTT
TRBV29-1	TRBD1	NA	TRBJ1-1	CSVDGGRGVDTEAFF	TGCAGCGTTGATGGAGGCAGGGGGGTGGACACTGAAGCTTTCTTT
TRBV6-5	NA	NA	TRBJ2-4	CASGLTGPAKNIQYF	TGTGCCAGCGGCTTAACAGGTCCTGCCAAAAACATTCAGTACTTC
TRBV5-1	TRBD1	NA	TRBJ1-2	CASRPGQGNGYTF	TGCGCCAGCAGACCGGGACAGGGGAACGGCTACACCTTC
TRBV12-3/TRBV12-4	NA	NA	TRBJ2-7	CASSPVDYYEQYF	TGTGCCAGCAGTCCCGTCGACTACTACGAGCAGTACTTC
TRBV27	NA	NA	TRBJ2-7	CASGKGVTELSYEQYF	TGTGCCAGCGGTAAAGGGGTTACAGAACTTTCCTACGAGCAGTACTTC
TRBV29-1	TRBD1	NA	TRBJ1-6	CSARQGVNSPLHF	TGCAGCGCCCGACAGGGGGTTAATTCACCCCTCCACTTT
TRBV9	NA	NA	TRBJ1-1	CASRPQGNTEAFF	TGTGCCAGCAGACCACAGGGGAACACTGAAGCTTTCTTT
TRBV5-4	TRBD1	NA	TRBJ2-6	CASSSTGTSGANVLTF	TGTGCCAGCAGCTCGACAGGGACCTCTGGGGCCAACGTCCTGACTTTC
TRBV4-1	TRBD2	NA	TRBJ2-7	CASSQDLSGAYEQYF	TGCGCCAGCAGCCAAGATCTGAGCGGGGCCTACGAGCAGTACTTC
TRBV3-1/TRBV3-2	NA	few	TRBJ2-7	CASSHESREQYF	TGTGCCAGCAGCCATGAGTCACGTGAGCAGTACTTC
TRBV5-4	TRBD1	once	TRBJ1-3	CASSLGGQSSGNTIYF	TGTGCCAGCAGCTTGGGGGGACAGAGCTCTGGAAACACCATATATTTT
TRBV27	TRBD1	NA	TRBJ1-5	CASSLSVQGNQPQHF	TGTGCCAGCAGTTTATCTGTACAGGGGAACCAGCCCCAGCATTTT
TRBV5-5	TRBD2	few	TRBJ2-1	CASSIGLAVYNEQFF	TGTGCCAGCAGCATAGGACTAGCGGTTTACAATGAGCAGTTCTTC
TRBV9	TRBD1	NA	TRBJ2-5	CASSTWDREETQYF	TGTGCCAGCAGCACCTGGGACAGGGAAGAGACCCAGTACTTC
TRBV6-2/TRBV6-3	TRBD2	NA	TRBJ2-3	CASSLAGAPYTQYF	TGTGCCAGCAGTTTAGCGGGAGCTCCCTATACGCAGTATTTT
TRBV27	TRBD1	NA	TRBJ2-7	CASSFARNRGIYEQYF	TGTGCCAGCAGTTTCGCCCGGAACAGGGGTATCTACGAGCAGTACTTC
TRBV6-1	NA	NA	TRBJ2-3	CASSERGGGRDTQYF	TGTGCCAGCAGTGAAAGAGGAGGGGGCAGAGATACGCAGTATTTT
TRBV5-4	NA	NA	TRBJ2-2	CASSPGDNTGELFF	TGTGCCAGCAGTCCGGGGGACAACACCGGGGAGCTGTTTTTT
TRBV28	TRBD1	NA	TRBJ1-1	CASFGEGAGDMNTEAFF	TGTGCCAGCTTTGGCGAGGGGGCTGGGGACATGAACACTGAAGCTTTCTTT
TRBV25-1	NA	NA	TRBJ1-1	CASSEWGVNTEAFF	TGTGCCAGCAGTGAGTGGGGAGTGAACACTGAAGCTTTCTTT
TRBV10-2	TRBD1	NA	TRBJ1-2	CASSQGQGVGYTF	TGCGCCAGCAGCCAGGGACAGGGCGTTGGCTACACCTTC
TRBV28	TRBD2	NA	TRBJ2-1	CASSLRGGLNEQFF	TGTGCCAGCAGTTTACGGGGGGGCCTTAATGAGCAGTTCTTC
TRBV4-3	TRBD2	NA	TRBJ2-5	CASSQGTKTSGGPQETQYF	TGCGCCAGCAGCCAAGGGACCAAGACTAGCGGGGGGCCCCAAGAGACCCAGTACTTC
TRBV7-8	NA	NA	TRBJ2-7	CASSLVPGESYEQYF	TGTGCCAGCAGCTTAGTGCCGGGGGAGTCCTACGAGCAGTACTTC
TRBV5-4	TRBD1	NA	TRBJ1-4	CASSLQGAVEKLFF	TGTGCCAGCAGCTTGCAGGGGGCAGTTGAAAAACTGTTTTTT
TRBV7-2	NA	few	TRBJ1-5	CASSRGGSQPQHF	TGTGCCAGCAGCCGAGGGGGTAGTCAGCCCCAGCATTTT
TRBV6-2/TRBV6-3	TRBD1	NA	TRBJ1-5	CASSSRDRGIHQPQHF	TGTGCCAGCAGTTCCCGGGACAGGGGTATACATCAGCCCCAGCATTTT
TRBV6-5	TRBD2	NA	TRBJ2-1	CASARRGGYNEQFF	TGTGCCAGCGCTAGGCGGGGGGGCTACAATGAGCAGTTCTTC
TRBV29-1	NA	NA	TRBJ2-2	CSVEVSGTGELFF	TGCAGCGTTGAAGTCTCAGGAACCGGGGAGCTGTTTTTT
TRBV5-1	NA	NA	TRBJ2-3	CASSSLGGPTDTQYF	TGCGCCAGCAGCTCCCTCGGGGGGCCGACAGATACGCAGTATTTT
TRBV5-5	NA	once	TRBJ2-4	CASSLVETGKNIQYF	TGTGCCAGCAGCTTAGTAGAAACAGGCAAAAACATTCAGTACTTC
TRBV19	TRBD2	NA	TRBJ2-5	CASKGSGQETQYF	TGTGCCAGTAAGGGTAGCGGGCAAGAGACCCAGTACTTC
TRBV29-1	NA	NA	TRBJ1-2	CSANGGEAYGYTF	TGCAGCGCCAATGGGGGGGAGGCCTATGGCTACACCTTC
TRBV28	NA	NA	TRBJ2-7	CASSRGFFYEQYF	TGTGCCAGTTCCAGGGGTTTTTTCTACGAGCAGTACTTC
TRBV6-5	NA	NA	TRBJ2-7	CASTRAGTGLYEQYF	TGTGCCAGCACCAGGGCTGGGACGGGACTCTACGAGCAGTACTTC
TRBV19	TRBD1	NA	TRBJ1-2	CASSIRDRNYGYTF	TGTGCCAGTAGTATCCGGGACAGAAACTATGGCTACACCTTC
TRBV12-3/TRBV12-4	NA	NA	TRBJ2-1	CASRFSVNNEQFF	TGTGCCAGCAGGTTCTCGGTCAACAATGAGCAGTTCTTC
TRBV18	NA	NA	TRBJ2-7	CASSPTSTGWQYF	TGTGCCAGCTCGCCTACTTCGACCGGGTGGCAGTACTTC
TRBV21-1	NA	few	TRBJ1-1	CASSKFGQKIEPNTEAFF	TGTGCCAGCAGCAAATTTGGGCAGAAAATTGAACCAAACACTGAAGCTTTCTTT
TRBV11-2	TRBD1	NA	TRBJ2-2	CASSRDRGGELFF	TGTGCCAGCAGTCGGGACAGGGGAGGGGAGCTGTTTTTT
TRBV2	NA	NA	TRBJ1-3	CASSDTGHGNTIYF	TGTGCCAGCAGTGATACAGGGCATGGAAACACCATATATTTT
TRBV10-3	TRBD1	NA	TRBJ2-1	CATTGTEYNEQFF	TGTGCCACCACCGGGACAGAATACAATGAGCAGTTCTTC
TRBV4-1	NA	few	TRBJ1-5	CASSLIQGGDNQPQHF	TGCGCCAGCAGCCTTATACAGGGAGGGGACAATCAGCCCCAGCATTTT
TRBV3-1/TRBV3-2	TRBD1	NA	TRBJ1-5	CASSQGTGNQPQHF	TGTGCCAGCAGCCAAGGGACAGGTAATCAGCCCCAGCATTTT
TRBV29-1	NA	NA	TRBJ1-4	CSVRRAENEKLFF	TGCAGCGTTCGGCGGGCAGAGAATGAAAAACTGTTTTTT
TRBV18	TRBD1	once	TRBJ1-2	CASSQDRVDGYTF	TGTGCCAGCTCACAAGACAGGGTGGATGGCTACACCTTC